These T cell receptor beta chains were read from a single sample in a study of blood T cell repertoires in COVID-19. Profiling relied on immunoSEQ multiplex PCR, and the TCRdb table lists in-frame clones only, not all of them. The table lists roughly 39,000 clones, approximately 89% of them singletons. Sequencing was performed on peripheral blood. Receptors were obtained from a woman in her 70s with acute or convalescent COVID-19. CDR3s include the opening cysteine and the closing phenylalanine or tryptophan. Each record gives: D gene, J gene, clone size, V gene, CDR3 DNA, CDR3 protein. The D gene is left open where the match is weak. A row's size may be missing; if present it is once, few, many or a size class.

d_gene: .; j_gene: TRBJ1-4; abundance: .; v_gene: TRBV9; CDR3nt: TGTGCCAGCAGCCCCCTCGGCGGCTCCTCCTCGGAAAAACTGTTTTTT; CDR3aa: CASSPLGGSSSEKLFF
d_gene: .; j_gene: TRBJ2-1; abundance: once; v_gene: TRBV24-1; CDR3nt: TGTGCCACCAGTGATTTACTAGTCAATGAGCAGTTCTTC; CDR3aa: CATSDLLVNEQFF
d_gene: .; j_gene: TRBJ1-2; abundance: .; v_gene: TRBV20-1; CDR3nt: TGCAGTGCTGGTGACAGTCCTAACTATGGCTACACCTTC; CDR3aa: CSAGDSPNYGYTF
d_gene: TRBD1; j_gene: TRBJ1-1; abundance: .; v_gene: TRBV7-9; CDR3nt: TGTGCCAGCAGCTCAACCGACAGGGGGGGGACTGAAGCTTTCTTT; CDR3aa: CASSSTDRGGTEAFF
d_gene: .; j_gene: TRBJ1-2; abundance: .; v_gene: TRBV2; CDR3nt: TGTGCCAGCAGTGAATTCTCAGGGAACTATGGCTACACCTTC; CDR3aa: CASSEFSGNYGYTF
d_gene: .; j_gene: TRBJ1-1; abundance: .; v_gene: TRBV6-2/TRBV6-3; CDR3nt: TGTGCCAGCAGCGAACAGGACATGAACACTGAAGCTTTCTTT; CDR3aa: CASSEQDMNTEAFF
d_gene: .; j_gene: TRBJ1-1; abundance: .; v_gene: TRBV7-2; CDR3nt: TGTGCCAGCAGCCCACCATGGAGCAGACCGAGCGGCACTGAAGCTTTCTTT; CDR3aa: CASSPPWSRPSGTEAFF
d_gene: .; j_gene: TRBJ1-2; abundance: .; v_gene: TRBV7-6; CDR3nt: TGTGCCAGCAGCGCCTCCAGTTATGGGGCGCTAGGCTATGGCTACACCTTC; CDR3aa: CASSASSYGALGYGYTF
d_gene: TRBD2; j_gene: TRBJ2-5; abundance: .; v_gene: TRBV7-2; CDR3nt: TGTGCCAGCAGCTCGCAGAGCGGGGGGGCGGGGACCCAGTACTTC; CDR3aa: CASSSQSGGAGTQYF
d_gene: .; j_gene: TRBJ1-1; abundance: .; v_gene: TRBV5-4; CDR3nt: TGTGCCAGCAGCTTGGGGCGGAATGAAGCTTTCTTT; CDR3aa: CASSLGRNEAFF
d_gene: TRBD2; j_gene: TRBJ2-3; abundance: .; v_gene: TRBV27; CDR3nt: TGTGCCAGCAGTTCGGGACTAGCGGGGGCCACAGATACGCAGTATTTT; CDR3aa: CASSSGLAGATDTQYF
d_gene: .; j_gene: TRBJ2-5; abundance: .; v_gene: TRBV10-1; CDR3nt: TGCGCCAGCAGTGAGCAGATCCAAGAGACCCAGTACTTC; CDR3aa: CASSEQIQETQYF
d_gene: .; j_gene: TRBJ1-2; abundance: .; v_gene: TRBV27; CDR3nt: TGTGCCAGCAGTTTAACCCCCGGGACACTAAACTATGGCTACACCTTC; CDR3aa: CASSLTPGTLNYGYTF
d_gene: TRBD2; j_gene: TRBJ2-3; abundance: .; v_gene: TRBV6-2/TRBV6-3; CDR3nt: TGTGCCAGCAGTGGCGTACAGCGGGAGACGGATACGCAGTATTTT; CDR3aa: CASSGVQRETDTQYF
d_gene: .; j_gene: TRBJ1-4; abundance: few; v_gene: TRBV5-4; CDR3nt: TGTGCCAGCAGTCTTGACAGGACGAATGAAAAACTGTTTTTT; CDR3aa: CASSLDRTNEKLFF
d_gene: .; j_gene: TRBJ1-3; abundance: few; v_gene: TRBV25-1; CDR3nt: TGTGCCAGAGGAGGAGGGGCCGACTCTGGAAACACCATATATTTT; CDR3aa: CARGGGADSGNTIYF
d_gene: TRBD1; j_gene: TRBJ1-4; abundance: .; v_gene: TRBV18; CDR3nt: TGTGCCAGCTCACCAGACCAGGGGGTTAATGAAAAACTGTTTTTT; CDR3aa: CASSPDQGVNEKLFF
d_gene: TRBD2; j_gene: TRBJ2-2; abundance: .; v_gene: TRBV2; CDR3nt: TGTGCCAGCAGTGCCGGACTAGCGGTGAACACCGGGGAGCTGTTTTTT; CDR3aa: CASSAGLAVNTGELFF
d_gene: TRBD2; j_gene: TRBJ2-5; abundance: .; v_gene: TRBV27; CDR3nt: TGTGCCAGCAGTAAGGGACTAGCGGGCGGTGGCCAAGAGACCCAGTACTTC; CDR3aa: CASSKGLAGGGQETQYF
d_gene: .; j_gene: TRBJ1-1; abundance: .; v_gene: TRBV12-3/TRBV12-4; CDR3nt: TGTGCCAGCAGCCCCGGGGGGCATGAAGCTTTCTTT; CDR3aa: CASSPGGHEAFF
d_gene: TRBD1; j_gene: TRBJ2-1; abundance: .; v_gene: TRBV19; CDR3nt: TGTGCCAGTAGTAAAAGACAGGGGGCTAATGAGCAGTTCTTC; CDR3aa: CASSKRQGANEQFF
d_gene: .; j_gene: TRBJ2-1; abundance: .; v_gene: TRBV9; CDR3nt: TGTGCCAGCAGCGCCCTCGTAAGTGGGAGTAGCGATGAGCAGTTCTTC; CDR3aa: CASSALVSGSSDEQFF
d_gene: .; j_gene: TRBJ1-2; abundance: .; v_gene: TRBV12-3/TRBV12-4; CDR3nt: TGTGCCAGCAGTTCGCAGGACTATGGCTACACCTTC; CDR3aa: CASSSQDYGYTF
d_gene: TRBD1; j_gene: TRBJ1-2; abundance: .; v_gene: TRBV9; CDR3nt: TGTGCCAGCAGCGTAGGACAGGGTATGGGGAAAAACTATGGCTACACCTTC; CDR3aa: CASSVGQGMGKNYGYTF
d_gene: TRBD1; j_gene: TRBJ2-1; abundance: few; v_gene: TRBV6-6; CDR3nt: TGTGCCAGCAGTCAATTTTACCGGGACAGGGGGCTCAATGAGCAGTTCTTC; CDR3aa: CASSQFYRDRGLNEQFF
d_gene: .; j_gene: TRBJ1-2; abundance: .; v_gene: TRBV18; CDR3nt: TGTGCCAGCTCACCGGCGAATTACGAGGGTGGGGGCTCCTACACCTTC; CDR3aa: CASSPANYEGGGSYTF
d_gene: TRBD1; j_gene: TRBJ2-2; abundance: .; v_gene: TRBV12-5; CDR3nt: TGTGCTAGTGGGGTGACAGGGGGAACCGGGGAGCTGTTTTTT; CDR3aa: CASGVTGGTGELFF
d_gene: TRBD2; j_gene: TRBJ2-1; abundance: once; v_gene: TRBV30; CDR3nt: TGTGCCTGGAGTGTACTCTCGGTAGCGGGAGTCAATGAGCAGTTCTTC; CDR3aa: CAWSVLSVAGVNEQFF
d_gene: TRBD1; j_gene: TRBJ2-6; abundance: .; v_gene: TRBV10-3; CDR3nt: TGTGCCATCGGAGAGGACAGGGTGGGACTTGGGGCCAACGTCCTGACTTTC; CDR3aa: CAIGEDRVGLGANVLTF
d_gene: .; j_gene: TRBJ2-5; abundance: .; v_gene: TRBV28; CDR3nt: TGTGCCAGCAGTTTTGGTAGTATTGAAGAGACCCAGTACTTC; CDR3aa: CASSFGSIEETQYF
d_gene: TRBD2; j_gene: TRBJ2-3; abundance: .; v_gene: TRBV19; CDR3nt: TGTGCCAGTAGGAATACCGGGACTAGCGGGGGGAACACAGATACGCAGTATTTT; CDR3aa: CASRNTGTSGGNTDTQYF
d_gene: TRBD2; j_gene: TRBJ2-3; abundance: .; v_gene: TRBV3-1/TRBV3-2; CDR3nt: TGTGCCAGCAGCACCCGACTAGCGGCAGCAGATACGCAGTATTTT; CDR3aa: CASSTRLAAADTQYF
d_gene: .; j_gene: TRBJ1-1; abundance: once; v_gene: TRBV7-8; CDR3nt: TGTGCCAGCAGCCTCCACGGGGGGAGCACTGAAGCTTTCTTT; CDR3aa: CASSLHGGSTEAFF
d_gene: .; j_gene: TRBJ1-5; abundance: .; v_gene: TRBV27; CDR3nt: TGTGCCAGCAGTTTATCGAGGAATCAGCCCCAGCATTTT; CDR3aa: CASSLSRNQPQHF
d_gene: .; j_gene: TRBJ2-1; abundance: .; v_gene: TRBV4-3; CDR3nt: TGCGCCAGCAGCCAAGAGCCTCCTCGAGCCTACAATGAGCAGTTCTTC; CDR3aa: CASSQEPPRAYNEQFF
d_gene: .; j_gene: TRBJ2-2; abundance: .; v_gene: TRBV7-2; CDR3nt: TGTGCCAGCACCGTGGCCCTAGCTAACACCGGGGAGCTGTTTTTT; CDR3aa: CASTVALANTGELFF
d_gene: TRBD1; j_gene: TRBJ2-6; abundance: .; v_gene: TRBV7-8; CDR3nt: TGTGCCAGCAGCTTATTATCCAGGACAGGGTTGTACGGGGCCAACGTCCTGACTTTC; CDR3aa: CASSLLSRTGLYGANVLTF
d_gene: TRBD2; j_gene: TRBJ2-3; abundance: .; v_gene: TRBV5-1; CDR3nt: TGCGCCAGCAGCTTGATGTTTAGTGGCGGGGGTAACACAGATACGCAGTATTTT; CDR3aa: CASSLMFSGGGNTDTQYF
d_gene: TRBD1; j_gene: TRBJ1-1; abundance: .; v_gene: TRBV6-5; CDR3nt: TGTGCCAGCAGTACAGGGGGTCTCACTGAAGCTTTCTTT; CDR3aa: CASSTGGLTEAFF
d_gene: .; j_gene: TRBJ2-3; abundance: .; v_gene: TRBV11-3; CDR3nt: TGTGCCAGCAGCTTAGCACAGACAATCACAGATACGCAGTATTTT; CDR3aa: CASSLAQTITDTQYF
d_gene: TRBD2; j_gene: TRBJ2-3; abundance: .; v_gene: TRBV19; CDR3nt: TGTGCCAGTAGGAGAAGCGGGACTAGCACAGATACGCAGTATTTT; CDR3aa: CASRRSGTSTDTQYF
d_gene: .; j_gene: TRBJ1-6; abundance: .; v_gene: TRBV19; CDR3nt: TGTGCCAGTAGTCCACAGGGAGAATCACCCCTCCACTTT; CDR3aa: CASSPQGESPLHF